This T cell receptor beta chain was retrieved from a study of tumor-infiltrating lymphocytes in primary liver carcinoma. Across the whole study: Between about 4 and 11 cm across, the tumors were all of stage T1-T3 N0M0. Every sample contained roughly 3.65 to 7.5 million productive TCRbeta reads, and these numbers were similar from one tissue type to another.

Germline DNA was extracted too, while blood RNA derived from unsorted whole blood. Chronic HBV infection, untreated so far, was present in the patients. Trimming removed 6 bases from V and 5 bases from J; junction bases left unmatched: 21. Germline V lookup: CDR1 ENHRY, CDR2 SYGVKD. This CDR3 contains 19 residues. A constant-region primer primed TCR beta cDNA synthesis from about 550 ng of total RNA. The TCR beta library was amplified through three nested multiplex PCR rounds in a modified ARM-PCR procedure. The opening two PCR rounds, ten to eleven cycles each, paired TRBV1-TRBV30 forward primers with a C-beta reverse primer. TCRdb called the multiplex PCR reads again in MiXCR, with one record for every CDR3 protein. The sample holds about 330,000 distinct CDR3 sequences, 65% seen once.

This sequence was found in a man aged 40-49 years with primary liver carcinoma and hepatitis B virus infection. The chain is built from TRBV10-3 and TRBJ2-1, with 8 bases fitting TRBD2. Sequenced sample: peripheral blood. DNA for the CDR3: TGTGCCATCAGCCCCGGAAGGGGGGTAGCGGGAACCAACGACAATGAGCAGTTCTTC. This translates into CAISPGRGVAGTNDNEQFF.